This entry lists 5 T cell receptor beta chains sequenced from one sample in a study of T-cell memory formation after mild COVID-19. TCRdb re-called the 5' RACE reads with MiXCR, one entry per CDR3 protein. The sample consists of about 160,000 distinct CDR3 sequences, roughly 30% of them appearing once. Sequenced material: PBMCs or a T cell subset sorted from them (not recorded which). All receptors come from an adult woman who had mild COVID-19 (a few samples of this study predate the infection). Cell type and time point are not known.

This clonotype was counted a few times. The gene calls are TRBV20-1 and TRBJ2-7, with D tentatively TRBD2 (5 bases). Germline assignment: CDR1 DFQATT and CDR2 SNEGSKA (reference sequence). V was trimmed by 0 bases and J by 4 bases, leaving 10 bases between them. There are 13 residues in the CDR3. CDR3 nucleotides: TGCAGTGCTAGAGATGGAGGCGGTTACGAGCAGTACTTC. The encoded protein is CSARDGGGYEQYF.

This rearrangement joins TRBV28 to TRBJ2-2; a weak D match, TRBD1 (5 bases). CDR3 size: 15 residues. Deletions cut 6 bases from V and 1 base from J, with 12 bases between. CDR1 and CDR2 from the germline V gene are MDHEN and SYDVKM. CDR3 in DNA: TGTGCCAGCAGCATGGGGCTTGTGAACACCGGGGAGCTGTTTTTT. Its protein is CASSMGLVNTGELFF.

This clonotype was recorded a few times. The chain is built from TRBV9 and TRBJ1-5; D uncertain. Trimming took off 2 bases at V and 2 bases at J, with 11 bases between the two ends. CDR1 is SGDLS and CDR2 is YYNGEE in the germline V gene. This CDR3 spans 15 amino acids. The CDR3 here is CASSVDPEGNQPQHF. Here the CDR3 DNA reads TGTGCCAGCAGCGTGGACCCGGAGGGCAATCAGCCCCAGCATTTT.

This clonotype was recorded a few times. This chain joins TRBV30 and TRBJ1-5, with 7 bases aligning to TRBD1. CDR3 size: 15 residues. Germline V gene lookup returns CDR1 GTSNPN and CDR2 SVGIG (reference sequence). The ends lost 3 bases at V and 2 bases at J; junction bases unmatched: 7. For the CDR3, the DNA is TGTGCCTGGAGGCCTCCGGACAGGCGCAATCAGCCCCAGCATTTT. Translation: CAWRPPDRRNQPQHF.

The table lists this clonotype with a few counts. The genes are TRBV18 and TRBJ2-7; D unclear. The CDR3 spans 14 residues. Germline V gene data show CDR1 as KGHSH and CDR2 as LQKENI. V dropped 0 bases and J dropped 3 bases, with 9 bases sitting between them. CDR3 protein: CASSPPSSGYEQYF. In DNA, the CDR3 is TGTGCCAGCTCACCACCGTCATCGGGCTACGAGCAGTACTTC.